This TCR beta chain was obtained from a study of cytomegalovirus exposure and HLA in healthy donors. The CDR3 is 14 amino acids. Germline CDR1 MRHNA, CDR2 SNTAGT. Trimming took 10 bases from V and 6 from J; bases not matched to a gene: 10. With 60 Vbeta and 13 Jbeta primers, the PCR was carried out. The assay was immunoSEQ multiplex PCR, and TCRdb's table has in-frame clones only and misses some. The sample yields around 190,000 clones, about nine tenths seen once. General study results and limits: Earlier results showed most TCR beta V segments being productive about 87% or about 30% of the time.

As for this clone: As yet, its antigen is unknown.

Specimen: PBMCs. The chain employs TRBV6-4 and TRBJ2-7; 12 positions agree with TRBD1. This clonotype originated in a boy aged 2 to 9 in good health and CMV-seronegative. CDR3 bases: TGTGCCAACTCGGGGGACAGGGGGCTTGGCGAGCAGTACTTC. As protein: CANSGDRGLGEQYF.